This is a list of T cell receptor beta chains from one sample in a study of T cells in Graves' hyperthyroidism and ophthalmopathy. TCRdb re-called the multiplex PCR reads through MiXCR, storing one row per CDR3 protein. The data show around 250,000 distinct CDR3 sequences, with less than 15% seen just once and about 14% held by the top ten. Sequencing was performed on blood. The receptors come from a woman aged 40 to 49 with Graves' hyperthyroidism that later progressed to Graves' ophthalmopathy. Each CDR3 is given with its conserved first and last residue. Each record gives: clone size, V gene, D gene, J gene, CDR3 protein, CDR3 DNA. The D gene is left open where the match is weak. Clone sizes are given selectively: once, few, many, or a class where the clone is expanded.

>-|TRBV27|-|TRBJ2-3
CASKDTQYF
TGTGCCAGCAAGGATACGCAGTATTTT
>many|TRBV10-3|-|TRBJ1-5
CAISESKIEPQHF
TGTGCCATCAGTGAGTCGAAAATAGAACCCCAGCATTTT
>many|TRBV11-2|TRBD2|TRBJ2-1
CASSSMGGWNEQFF
TGTGCCAGCAGCTCCATGGGAGGGTGGAATGAGCAGTTCTTC
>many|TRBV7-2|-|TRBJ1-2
CASSLNSNYGYTF
TGTGCCAGCAGCTTAAACAGTAACTATGGCTACACCTTC
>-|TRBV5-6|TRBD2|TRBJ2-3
CASSFTGLAGGTDTQYF
TGTGCCAGCAGCTTTACGGGACTAGCGGGAGGCACAGATACGCAGTATTTT
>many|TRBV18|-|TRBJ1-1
CASSGQINTEAFF
TGTGCCAGCTCAGGACAGATTAACACTGAAGCTTTCTTT
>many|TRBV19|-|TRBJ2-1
CASSSRQYHNEQFF
TGTGCCAGTAGTTCCCGACAGTACCACAATGAGCAGTTCTTC
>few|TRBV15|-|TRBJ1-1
CATSRVGNTEAFF
TGTGCCACCAGCAGAGTGGGGAACACTGAAGCTTTCTTT
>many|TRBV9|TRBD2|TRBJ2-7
CASSSGLAVSSYEQYF
TGTGCCAGCAGCTCGGGACTAGCGGTAAGCTCCTACGAGCAGTACTTC
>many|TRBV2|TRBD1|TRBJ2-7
CASSVRILGTDSYEQYF
TGTGCCAGCAGTGTTAGGATCTTGGGGACAGACTCCTACGAGCAGTACTTC
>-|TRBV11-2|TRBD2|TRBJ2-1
CASSPLAGGPGNNFF
TGTGCCAGCAGCCCGCTAGCGGGAGGGCCGGGAAACAATTTCTTC
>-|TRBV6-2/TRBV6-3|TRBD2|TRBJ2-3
CASSYQTIAGGPTDTQYF
TGTGCCAGCAGTTATCAAACCATAGCGGGAGGGCCAACAGATACGCAGTATTTT
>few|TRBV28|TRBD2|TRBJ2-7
CASSLSSGRSVWYEQYF
TGTGCCAGCAGTTTATCTAGCGGGAGATCTGTGTGGTACGAGCAGTACTTC
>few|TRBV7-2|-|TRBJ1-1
CASSFRGGNTEAFF
TGTGCCAGCAGCTTTCGAGGGGGAAACACTGAAGCTTTCTTT
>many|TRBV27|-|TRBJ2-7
CASRDSSREQYF
TGTGCCAGCAGGGACTCCTCGCGGGAGCAGTACTTC
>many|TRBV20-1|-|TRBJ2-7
CSAPQGGPSYEQYF
TGCAGTGCACCTCAAGGGGGGCCCTCCTACGAGCAGTACTTC
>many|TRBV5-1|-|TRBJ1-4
CASRRGANEKLFF
TGCGCCAGCAGGCGGGGTGCTAATGAAAAACTGTTTTTT
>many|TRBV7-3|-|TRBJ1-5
CASPTNSNQPQHF
TGTGCCAGCCCGACAAATAGCAATCAGCCCCAGCATTTT
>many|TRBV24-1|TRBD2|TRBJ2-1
CATRHSGRNNEQFF
TGTGCCACCAGACATAGCGGGAGGAACAATGAGCAGTTCTTC
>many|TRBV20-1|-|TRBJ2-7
CSAPRVGFAYEQYF
TGCAGTGCCCCTCGGGTAGGGTTTGCCTACGAGCAGTACTTC
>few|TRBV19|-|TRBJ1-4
CASSTLIQGSCCLGKLFF
TGTGCCAGTAGTACCCTCATACAGGGTAGTTGTTGTCTTGGAAAACTGTTTTTT
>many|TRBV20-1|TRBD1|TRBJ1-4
CSAKKVRGPDYEKLFF
TGCAGTGCTAAAAAGGTCAGGGGGCCGGATTATGAAAAACTGTTTTTT
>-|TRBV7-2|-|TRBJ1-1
CASSFGVARAFF
TGTGCCAGCAGCTTTGGGGTTGCACGAGCTTTCTTT
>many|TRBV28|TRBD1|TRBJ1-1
CASSLRTGGGTEAFF
TGTGCCAGCAGTTTAAGGACAGGGGGAGGCACTGAAGCTTTCTTT
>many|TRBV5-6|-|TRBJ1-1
CASSSEGRTEAFF
TGTGCCAGCAGTTCTGAGGGCCGGACTGAAGCTTTCTTT
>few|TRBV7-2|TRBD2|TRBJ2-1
CSSSSYRLAGGHEQFF
TGTTCCAGCAGCTCCTACCGACTAGCGGGAGGACATGAGCAGTTCTTC
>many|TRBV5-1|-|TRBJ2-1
CASSLGWRSSYNEQFF
TGCGCCAGCAGCTTGGGCTGGAGGAGCTCCTACAATGAGCAGTTCTTC
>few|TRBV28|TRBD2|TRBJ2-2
CASKLISSGTFGGELFF
TGTGCCAGCAAACTGATCTCTAGCGGGACTTTTGGCGGGGAGCTGTTTTTT
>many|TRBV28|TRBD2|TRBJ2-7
CASSSGLAGVYEQYF
TGTGCCAGCAGTTCCGGACTAGCGGGAGTGTACGAGCAGTACTTC
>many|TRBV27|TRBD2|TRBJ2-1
CASSWTSRGDEQFF
TGTGCCAGCAGTTGGACTAGCCGGGGGGATGAGCAGTTCTTC
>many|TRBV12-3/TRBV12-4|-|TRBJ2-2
CASRLQGGELFF
TGTGCCAGCAGATTACAGGGAGGGGAGCTGTTTTTT
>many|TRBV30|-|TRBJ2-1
CAWHRSSYNEQFF
TGTGCCTGGCACAGGAGCTCCTACAATGAGCAGTTCTTC
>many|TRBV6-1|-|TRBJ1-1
CASSEARWAGITEAFF
TGTGCCAGCAGTGAAGCGAGGTGGGCAGGGATCACTGAAGCTTTCTTT
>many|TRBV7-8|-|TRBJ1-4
CASSLYVRGNEKLFF
TGTGCCAGCAGCTTGTATGTCAGGGGTAATGAAAAACTGTTTTTT
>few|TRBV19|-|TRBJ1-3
CASSTRRSSGNTIYF
TGTGCCAGTAGTACGCGCAGGAGCTCTGGAAACACCATATATTTT
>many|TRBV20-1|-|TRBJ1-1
CSAGEAEAFF
TGCAGTGCCGGGGAGGCTGAAGCTTTCTTT
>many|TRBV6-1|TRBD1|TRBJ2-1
CASSTSMTGVEQFF
TGTGCCAGCAGTACTTCAATGACAGGGGTTGAGCAGTTCTTC
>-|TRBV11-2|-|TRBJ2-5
CASSLVWTVQETQYF
TGTGCCAGCAGCTTAGTTTGGACAGTACAAGAGACCCAGTACTTC
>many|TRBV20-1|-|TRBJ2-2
CSVQWVGELFF
TGCAGTGTGCAATGGGTGGGGGAGCTGTTTTTT
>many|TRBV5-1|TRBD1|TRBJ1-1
CASSRGGTAVTEAFF
TGCGCCAGCAGCCGGGGGGGGACAGCGGTTACTGAAGCTTTCTTT
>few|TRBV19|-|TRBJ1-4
CASSMVDVAGSGKLFF
TGTGCCAGTAGTATGGTCGACGTCGCCGGGAGTGGAAAACTGTTTTTT